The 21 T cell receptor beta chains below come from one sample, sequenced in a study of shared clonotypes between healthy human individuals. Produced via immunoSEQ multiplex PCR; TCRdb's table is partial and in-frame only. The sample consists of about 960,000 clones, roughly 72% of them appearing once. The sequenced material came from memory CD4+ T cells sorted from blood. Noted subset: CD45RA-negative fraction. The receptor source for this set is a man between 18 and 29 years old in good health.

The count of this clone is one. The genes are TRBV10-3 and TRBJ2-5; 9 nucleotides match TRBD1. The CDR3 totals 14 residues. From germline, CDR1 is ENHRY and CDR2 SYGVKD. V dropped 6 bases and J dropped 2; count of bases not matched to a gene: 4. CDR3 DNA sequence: TGTGCCATCAGACCGACAGGGGGGCAAGAGACCCAGTACTTC. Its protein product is CAIRPTGGQETQYF.

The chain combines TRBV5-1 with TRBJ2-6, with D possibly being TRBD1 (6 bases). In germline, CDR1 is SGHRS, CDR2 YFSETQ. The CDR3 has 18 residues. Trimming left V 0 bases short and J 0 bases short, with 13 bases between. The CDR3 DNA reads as TGCGCCAGCAGCTTGGACCTAAGACAGGCCTCTGGGGCCAACGTCCTGACTTTC. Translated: CASSLDLRQASGANVLTF.

DNA of the CDR3: TGTGCCAGCTCCCCAACGGCGGCAGGCACCGGGGAGCTGTTTTTT. Its protein product is CASSPTAAGTGELFF. The genes are TRBV18 and TRBJ2-2; D not certain. Trimming removed 6 bases from V and 4 bases from J, with 15 bases in between. Germline-derived CDR1 and CDR2 are KGHSH and LQKENI. This CDR3 has 15 residues.

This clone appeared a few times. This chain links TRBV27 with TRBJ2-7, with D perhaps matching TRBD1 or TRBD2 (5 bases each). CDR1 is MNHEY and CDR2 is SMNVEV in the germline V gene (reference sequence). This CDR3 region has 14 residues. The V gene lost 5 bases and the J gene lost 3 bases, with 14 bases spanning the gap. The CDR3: CASSPTGTLYEQYF. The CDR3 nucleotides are TGTGCCAGCAGTCCTACCGGGACCCTCTACGAGCAGTACTTC.

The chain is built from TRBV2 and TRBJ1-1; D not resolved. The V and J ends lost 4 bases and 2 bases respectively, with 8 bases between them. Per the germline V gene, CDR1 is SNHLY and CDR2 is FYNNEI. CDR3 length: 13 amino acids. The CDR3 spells CASSGQINTEAFF. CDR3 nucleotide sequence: TGTGCCAGCAGTGGGCAGATAAACACTGAAGCTTTCTTT.

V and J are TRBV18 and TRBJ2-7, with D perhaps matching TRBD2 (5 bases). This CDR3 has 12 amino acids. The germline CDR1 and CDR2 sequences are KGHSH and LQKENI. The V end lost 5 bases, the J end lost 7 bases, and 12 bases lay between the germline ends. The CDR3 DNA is TGTGCCAGCTCATCGTACTCGGGGGAGCAGTACTTC. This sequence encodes CASSSYSGEQYF.

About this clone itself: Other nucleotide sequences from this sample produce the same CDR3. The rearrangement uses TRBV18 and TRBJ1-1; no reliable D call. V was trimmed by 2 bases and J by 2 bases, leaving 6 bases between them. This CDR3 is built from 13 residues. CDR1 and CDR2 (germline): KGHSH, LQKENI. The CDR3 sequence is CASSPVSNTEAFF. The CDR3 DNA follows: TGTGCCAGCTCACCAGTCAGCAACACTGAAGCTTTCTTT.

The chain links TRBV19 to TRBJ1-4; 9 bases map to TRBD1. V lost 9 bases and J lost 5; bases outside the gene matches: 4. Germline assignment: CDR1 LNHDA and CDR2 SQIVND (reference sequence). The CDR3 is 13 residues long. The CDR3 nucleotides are TGTGCCAGCAGCGGACAGGGGAATGAAAAACTGTTTTTT. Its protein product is CASSGQGNEKLFF. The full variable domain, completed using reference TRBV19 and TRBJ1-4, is DGGITQSPKYLFRKEGQNVTLSCEQNLNHDAMYWYRQDPGQGLRLIYYSQIVNDFQKGDIAEGYSVSREKKESFPLTVTSAQKNPTAFYLCASSGQGNEKLFFGSGTQLSVL.

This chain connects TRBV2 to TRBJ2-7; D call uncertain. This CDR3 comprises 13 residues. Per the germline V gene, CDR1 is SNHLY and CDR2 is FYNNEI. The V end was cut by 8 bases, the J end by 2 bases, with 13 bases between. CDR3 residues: CASDMDGTYEQYF. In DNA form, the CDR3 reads TGTGCCAGCGATATGGACGGTACCTACGAGCAGTACTTC.

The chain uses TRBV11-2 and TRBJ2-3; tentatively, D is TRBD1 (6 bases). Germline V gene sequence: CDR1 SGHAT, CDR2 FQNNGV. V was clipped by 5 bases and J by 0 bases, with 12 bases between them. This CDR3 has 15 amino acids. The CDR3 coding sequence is TGTGCCAGCAGCGTTTCAGGGGCTAGCACAGATACGCAGTATTTT. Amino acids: CASSVSGASTDTQYF.

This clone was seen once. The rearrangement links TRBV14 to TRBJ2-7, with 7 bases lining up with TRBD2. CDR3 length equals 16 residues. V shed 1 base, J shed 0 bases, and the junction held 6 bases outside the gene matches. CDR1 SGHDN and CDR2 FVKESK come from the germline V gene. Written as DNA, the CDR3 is TGTGCCAGCAGCCAAGGGGGCTGGGACTACTCCTACGAGCAGTACTTC. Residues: CASSQGGWDYSYEQYF.

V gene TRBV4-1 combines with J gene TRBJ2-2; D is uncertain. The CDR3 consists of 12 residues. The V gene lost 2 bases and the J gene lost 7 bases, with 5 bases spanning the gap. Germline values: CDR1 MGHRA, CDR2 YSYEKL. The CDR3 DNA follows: TGCGCCAGCAGCCAAACGTTCGGGGAGCTGTTTTTT. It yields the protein CASSQTFGELFF.

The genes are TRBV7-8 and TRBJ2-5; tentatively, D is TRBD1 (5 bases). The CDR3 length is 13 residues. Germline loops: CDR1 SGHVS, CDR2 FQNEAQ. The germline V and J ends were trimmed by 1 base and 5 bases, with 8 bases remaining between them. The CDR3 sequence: CASSLGGGETQYF. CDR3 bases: TGTGCCAGCAGCTTAGGGGGCGGTGAGACCCAGTACTTC.

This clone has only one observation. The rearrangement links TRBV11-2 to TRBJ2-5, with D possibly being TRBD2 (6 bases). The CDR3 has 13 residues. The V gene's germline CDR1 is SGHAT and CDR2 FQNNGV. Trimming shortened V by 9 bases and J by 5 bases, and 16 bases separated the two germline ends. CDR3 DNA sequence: TGTGCCAGTAGGAGGGCCCCCAGTGAGACCCAGTACTTC. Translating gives CASRRAPSETQYF.

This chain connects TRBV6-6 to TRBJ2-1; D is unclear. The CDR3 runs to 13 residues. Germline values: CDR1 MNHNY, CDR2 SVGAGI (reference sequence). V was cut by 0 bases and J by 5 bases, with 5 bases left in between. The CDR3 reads CASSYSGNNEQFF. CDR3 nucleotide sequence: TGTGCCAGCAGTTACTCTGGAAACAATGAGCAGTTCTTC.

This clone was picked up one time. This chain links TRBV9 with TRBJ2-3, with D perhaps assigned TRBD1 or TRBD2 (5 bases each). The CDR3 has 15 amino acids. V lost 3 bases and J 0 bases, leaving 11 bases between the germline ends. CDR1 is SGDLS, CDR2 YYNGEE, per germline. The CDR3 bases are TGTGCCAGCAGCGCTTGGGACCCCAGCACAGATACGCAGTATTTT. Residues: CASSAWDPSTDTQYF.

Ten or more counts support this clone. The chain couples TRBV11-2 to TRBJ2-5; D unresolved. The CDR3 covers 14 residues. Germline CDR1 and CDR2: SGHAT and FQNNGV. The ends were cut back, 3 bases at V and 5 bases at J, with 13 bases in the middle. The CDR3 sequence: CASSFGDLLETQYF. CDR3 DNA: TGTGCCAGCAGCTTTGGGGATTTATTGGAGACCCAGTACTTC.

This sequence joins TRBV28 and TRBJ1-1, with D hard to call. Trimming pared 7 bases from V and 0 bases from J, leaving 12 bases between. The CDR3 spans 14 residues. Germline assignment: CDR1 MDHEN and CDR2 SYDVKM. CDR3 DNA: TGTGCCAGCATTAAAACGGTTCTGAACACTGAAGCTTTCTTT. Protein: CASIKTVLNTEAFF.

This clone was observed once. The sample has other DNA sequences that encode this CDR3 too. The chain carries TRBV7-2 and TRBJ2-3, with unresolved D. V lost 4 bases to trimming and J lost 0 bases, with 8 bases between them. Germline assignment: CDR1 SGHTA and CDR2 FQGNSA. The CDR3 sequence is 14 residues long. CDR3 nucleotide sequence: TGTGCCAGCAGCTCCGGCTATAGCACAGATACGCAGTATTTT. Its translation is CASSSGYSTDTQYF.

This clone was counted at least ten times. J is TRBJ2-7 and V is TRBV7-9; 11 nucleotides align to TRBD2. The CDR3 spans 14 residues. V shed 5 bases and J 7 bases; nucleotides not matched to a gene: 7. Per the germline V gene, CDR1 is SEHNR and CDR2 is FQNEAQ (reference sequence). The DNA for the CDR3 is TGTGCCAGCAGCATTAGCGGGGGGGCGAGAGAGCAGTACTTC. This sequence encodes CASSISGGAREQYF.

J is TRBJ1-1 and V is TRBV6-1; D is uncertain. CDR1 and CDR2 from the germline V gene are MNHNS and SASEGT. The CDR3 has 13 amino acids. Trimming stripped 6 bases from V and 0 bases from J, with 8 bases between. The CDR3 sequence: CASRGGMNTEAFF. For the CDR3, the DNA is TGTGCCAGCAGGGGCGGCATGAACACTGAAGCTTTCTTT.